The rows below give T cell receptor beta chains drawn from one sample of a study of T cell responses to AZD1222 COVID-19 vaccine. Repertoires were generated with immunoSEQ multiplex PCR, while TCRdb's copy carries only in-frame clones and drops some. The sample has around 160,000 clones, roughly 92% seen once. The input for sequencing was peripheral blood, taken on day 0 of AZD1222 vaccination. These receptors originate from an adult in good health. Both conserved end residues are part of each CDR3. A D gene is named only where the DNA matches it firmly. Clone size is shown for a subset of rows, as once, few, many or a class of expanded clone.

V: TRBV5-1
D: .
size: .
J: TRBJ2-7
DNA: TGCGCCAGCAGCTTGAGCTCTTACGAGCAGTACTTC
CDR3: CASSLSSYEQYF

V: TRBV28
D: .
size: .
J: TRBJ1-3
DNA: TGTGCCAGCAGTTTAATTGGGGGTGGAAACACCATATATTTT
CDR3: CASSLIGGGNTIYF

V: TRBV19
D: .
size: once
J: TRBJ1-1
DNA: TGTGCCAGTAGTATTCGGAGGGGCGAAGCTTTCTTT
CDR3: CASSIRRGEAFF

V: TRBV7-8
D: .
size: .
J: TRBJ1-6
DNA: TGTGCCAGCAGCTGGGCGGACGTGGCGGGACCCCTCCACTTT
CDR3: CASSWADVAGPLHF

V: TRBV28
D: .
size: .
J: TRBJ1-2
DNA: TGTGCCAGCAGTTTGGCAGATGGCTACACCTTC
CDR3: CASSLADGYTF

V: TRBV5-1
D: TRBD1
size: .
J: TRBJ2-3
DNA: TGCGCCAGCAGCAAAAGACTAACAGGGGGAAGTAGCACAGATACGCAGTATTTT
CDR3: CASSKRLTGGSSTDTQYF

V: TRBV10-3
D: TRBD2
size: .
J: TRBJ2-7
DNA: TGTGCCATCGGAGAGTTAGCGGGAGGGCTTTACGAGCAGTACTTC
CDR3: CAIGELAGGLYEQYF

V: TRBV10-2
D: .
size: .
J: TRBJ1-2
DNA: TGCGCCAGCAGTGATCCGGTAGGCAGACTTTATGGCTACACCTTC
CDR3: CASSDPVGRLYGYTF

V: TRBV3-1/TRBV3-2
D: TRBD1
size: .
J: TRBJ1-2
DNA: TGTGCCAGCAGCCAAGTGGGGACAGCAGGAACATATGGCTACACCTTC
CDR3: CASSQVGTAGTYGYTF

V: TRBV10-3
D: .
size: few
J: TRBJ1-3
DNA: TGTGCCATCAGTGACAGGGTAGGGAACACCATATATTTT
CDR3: CAISDRVGNTIYF

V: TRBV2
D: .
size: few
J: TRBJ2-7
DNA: TGTGCCAGCTCCCGCACCCCGTACGAGCAGTACTTC
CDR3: CASSRTPYEQYF

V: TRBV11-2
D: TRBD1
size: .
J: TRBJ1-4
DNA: TGTGCCAGCAGCTGGGACAGCGAAAAACTGTTTTTT
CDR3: CASSWDSEKLFF

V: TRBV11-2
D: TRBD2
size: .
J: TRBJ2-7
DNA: TGTGCCAGCAGCGAACGACCGGGACTAGCGGGAAAGCAGTACTTC
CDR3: CASSERPGLAGKQYF

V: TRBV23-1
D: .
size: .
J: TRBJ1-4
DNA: TGCGCCAGCAGTCAATCTCGACTCCATAATGAAAAACTGTTTTTT
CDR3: CASSQSRLHNEKLFF

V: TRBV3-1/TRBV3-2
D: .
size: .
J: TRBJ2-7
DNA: TGTGCCAGCAGCCAAGTCGGACACGAGCAGTACTTC
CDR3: CASSQVGHEQYF

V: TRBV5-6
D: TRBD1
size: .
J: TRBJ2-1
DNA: TGTGCCAGCAGCCCTGGCACGGGACAGCCCTACAATGAGCAGTTCTTC
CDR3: CASSPGTGQPYNEQFF

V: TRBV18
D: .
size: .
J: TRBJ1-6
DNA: TGTGCCAGCTCACCGGACAGAAATTCACCCCTCCACTTT
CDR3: CASSPDRNSPLHF

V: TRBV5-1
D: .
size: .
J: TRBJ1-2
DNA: TGCGCCAGCAGCGACTCGATGAACAGGGACGGCTACACCTTC
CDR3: CASSDSMNRDGYTF

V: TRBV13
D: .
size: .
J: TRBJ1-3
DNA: TGTGCCAGCAGCTTAGGGGAGGGAAACACCATATATTTT
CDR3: CASSLGEGNTIYF

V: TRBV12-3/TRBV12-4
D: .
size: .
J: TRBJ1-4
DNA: TGTGCCAGCAGCCCCGCCAATGAAAAACTGTTTTTT
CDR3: CASSPANEKLFF